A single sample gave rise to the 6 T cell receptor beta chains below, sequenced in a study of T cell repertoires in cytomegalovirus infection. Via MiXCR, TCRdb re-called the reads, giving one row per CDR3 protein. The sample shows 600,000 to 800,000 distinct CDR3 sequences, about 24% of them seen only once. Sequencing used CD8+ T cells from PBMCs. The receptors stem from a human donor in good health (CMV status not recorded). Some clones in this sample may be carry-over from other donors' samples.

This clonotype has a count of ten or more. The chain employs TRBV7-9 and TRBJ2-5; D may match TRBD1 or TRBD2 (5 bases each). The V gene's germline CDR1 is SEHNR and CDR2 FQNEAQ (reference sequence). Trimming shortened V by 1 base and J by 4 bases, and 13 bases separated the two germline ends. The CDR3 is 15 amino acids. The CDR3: CASSLVSERGETQYF. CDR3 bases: TGTGCCAGCAGCTTAGTGTCTGAGAGGGGAGAGACCCAGTACTTC. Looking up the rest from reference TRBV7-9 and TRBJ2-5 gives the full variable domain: DTGVSQNPRHKITKRGQNVTFRCDPISEHNRLYWYRQTLGQGPEFLTYFQNEAQLEKSRLLSDRFSAERPKGSFSTLEIQRTEQGDSAMYLCASSLVSERGETQYFGPGTRLLVL.

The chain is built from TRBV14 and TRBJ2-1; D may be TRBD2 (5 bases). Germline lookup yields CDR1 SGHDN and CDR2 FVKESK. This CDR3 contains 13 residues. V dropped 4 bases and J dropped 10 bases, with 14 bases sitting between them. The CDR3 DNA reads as TGTGCCAGCAGCCGTATTTTGGAGGACGAGCAGTTCTTC. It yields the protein CASSRILEDEQFF.

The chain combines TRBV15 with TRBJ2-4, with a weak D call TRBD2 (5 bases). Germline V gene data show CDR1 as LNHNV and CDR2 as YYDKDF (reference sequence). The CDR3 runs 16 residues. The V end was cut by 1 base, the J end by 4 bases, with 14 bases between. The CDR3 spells CATSRAIGGVKNIQYF. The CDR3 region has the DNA TGTGCCACCAGCAGAGCAATCGGAGGCGTGAAAAACATTCAGTACTTC.

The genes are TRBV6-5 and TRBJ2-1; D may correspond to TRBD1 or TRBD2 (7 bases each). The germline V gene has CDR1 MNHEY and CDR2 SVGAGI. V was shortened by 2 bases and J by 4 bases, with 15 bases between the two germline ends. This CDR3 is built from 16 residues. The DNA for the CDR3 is TGTGCCAGCAGTTACGAGGGGGGGACAGAGTACAATGAGCAGTTCTTC. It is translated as CASSYEGGTEYNEQFF.

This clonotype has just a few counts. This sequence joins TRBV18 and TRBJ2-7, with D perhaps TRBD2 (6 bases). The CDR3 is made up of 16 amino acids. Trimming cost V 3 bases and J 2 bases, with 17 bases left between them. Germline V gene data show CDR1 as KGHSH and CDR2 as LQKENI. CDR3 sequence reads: CASSPRGTERAYEQYF. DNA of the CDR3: TGTGCCAGCTCACCGCGCGGGACGGAGAGAGCCTACGAGCAGTACTTC.

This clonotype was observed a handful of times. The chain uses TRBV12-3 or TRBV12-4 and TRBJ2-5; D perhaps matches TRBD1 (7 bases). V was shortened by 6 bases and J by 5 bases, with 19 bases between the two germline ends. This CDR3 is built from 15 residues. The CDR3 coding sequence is TGTGCCAGCAGACGGACAGGAGGGGTGATGGAGACCCAGTACTTC. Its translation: CASRRTGGVMETQYF.